Listed below are T cell receptor beta chains from one sample, sequenced in a study of technical replicates of blood from a handful of donors. Clones were read by immunoSEQ multiplex PCR, and TCRdb kept only the in-frame ones, dropping some. This table has 75,000 to 95,000 clones, roughly 94% appearing once. The sequencing input was T cells isolated from PBMCs. The receptors originated from a human donor in good health. The CDR3 runs from the conserved cysteine through the conserved F or W. A D gene is named only where the DNA matches it firmly. Expanded clones get a size class; other rows say once, few or many, or leave the size out.

D: TRBD1
J: TRBJ1-4
length: 13
V: TRBV5-1
size: -
DNA: TGCGCCAGCAGCGGGACAGGTGTCGAAAAACTGTTTTTT
CDR3: CASSGTGVEKLFF

D: -
J: TRBJ2-5
length: 16
V: TRBV4-1
size: once
DNA: TGCGCCAGCAGCCCAGCCCAGGGACTTGATCAAGAGACCCAGTACTTC
CDR3: CASSPAQGLDQETQYF

D: TRBD1
J: TRBJ1-4
length: 15
V: TRBV18
size: -
DNA: TGTGCCAGCTCACCAGCGGGACAGGGAGGCGAAAAACTGTTTTTT
CDR3: CASSPAGQGGEKLFF

D: TRBD1
J: TRBJ1-5
length: 17
V: TRBV27
size: -
DNA: TGTGCCAGCAGTCCTACAGGGGTCCCCTATAGCAATCAGCCCCAGCATTTT
CDR3: CASSPTGVPYSNQPQHF

D: TRBD1
J: TRBJ2-2
length: 15
V: TRBV5-1
size: -
DNA: TGCGCCAGCAGCTGGACAGGGGGGAGTACCGGGGAGCTGTTTTTT
CDR3: CASSWTGGSTGELFF

D: TRBD1
J: TRBJ2-2
length: 16
V: TRBV2
size: -
DNA: TGTGCCACCCCTACACCCGGGACAGGGAGTCCCGGGGAGCTGTTTTTT
CDR3: CATPTPGTGSPGELFF

D: -
J: TRBJ1-4
length: 15
V: TRBV4-1
size: -
DNA: TGCGCCAGCAGCCAGGCCGGGAGCGAAACTGAAAAACTGTTTTTT
CDR3: CASSQAGSETEKLFF

D: TRBD1
J: TRBJ2-5
length: 17
V: TRBV2
size: -
DNA: TGTGCCAGCAGTGCACCGGGACAGGGGGCTAATCGAGAGACCCAGTACTTC
CDR3: CASSAPGQGANRETQYF

D: TRBD1
J: TRBJ1-5
length: 15
V: TRBV30
size: -
DNA: TGTGCCTGGAGTCTTCCGGGACAGGCGGTTCAGCCCCAGCATTTT
CDR3: CAWSLPGQAVQPQHF

D: TRBD2
J: TRBJ2-1
length: 17
V: TRBV4-1
size: -
DNA: TGCGCCAGCAGCCAAAATATGGAGTGGGAGGGAGACAATGAGCAGTTCTTC
CDR3: CASSQNMEWEGDNEQFF

D: TRBD1
J: TRBJ2-1
length: 14
V: TRBV19
size: -
DNA: TGTGCCAGTAGCCGGGACAGGGGTTTCAATGAGCAGTTCTTC
CDR3: CASSRDRGFNEQFF

D: -
J: TRBJ1-4
length: 20
V: TRBV12-5
size: -
DNA: TGTGCTAGTGGTTTGGTTGCCACAGGTTCCTCTGGGAAATTCGGCGATGGACTGTTTTTT
CDR3: CASGLVATGSSGKFGDGLFF

D: TRBD1
J: TRBJ2-5
length: 15
V: TRBV7-9
size: -
DNA: TGTGCCAGCAGCCCCGGGACAGACACCCTGGAGACCCAGTACTTC
CDR3: CASSPGTDTLETQYF

D: -
J: TRBJ1-2
length: 13
V: TRBV19
size: -
DNA: TGTGCCAGCCAATCAGGGCCTCGGCATGGCTACACCTTC
CDR3: CASQSGPRHGYTF

D: TRBD1
J: TRBJ1-1
length: 14
V: TRBV27
size: -
DNA: TGTGCCAGCAGACCCCACAACGGACAGGCTGAAGCTTTCTTT
CDR3: CASRPHNGQAEAFF

D: -
J: TRBJ2-3
length: 14
V: TRBV5-1
size: -
DNA: TGCGCCAGCAGCTCCCCAGGGGAGTTGGATACGCAGTATTTT
CDR3: CASSSPGELDTQYF

D: TRBD1
J: TRBJ1-6
length: 15
V: TRBV6-4
size: -
DNA: TGTGCCAGCAGTACGACAGGGAACGATAATTCACCCCTCCACTTT
CDR3: CASSTTGNDNSPLHF

D: -
J: TRBJ2-3
length: 13
V: TRBV13
size: -
DNA: TGTGCCAGCAGCTTAAAGCGAACAGATACGCAGTATTTT
CDR3: CASSLKRTDTQYF

D: -
J: TRBJ2-1
length: 14
V: TRBV4-1
size: -
DNA: TGCGCCAGCAGGAGGGGGGGGTCCTACAATGAGCAGTTCTTC
CDR3: CASRRGGSYNEQFF

D: -
J: TRBJ1-4
length: 15
V: TRBV4-1
size: -
DNA: TGCGCCAGCAGCCAAGATAATTCGGCGGCCGGAAAACTGTTTTTT
CDR3: CASSQDNSAAGKLFF

D: -
J: TRBJ2-6
length: 15
V: TRBV7-6
size: -
DNA: TGTGCCAGCAGCCCAGGGGCCTCTGGGGCCAACGTCCTGACTTTC
CDR3: CASSPGASGANVLTF

D: TRBD1
J: TRBJ1-1
length: 14
V: TRBV7-9
size: few
DNA: TGTGCCAGCAGGACGACAGGGGAGAACACTGAAGCTTTCTTT
CDR3: CASRTTGENTEAFF

D: TRBD1
J: TRBJ1-2
length: 14
V: TRBV28
size: once
DNA: TGTGCCAGCAGTCCGGACAGGGCTAACTATGGCTACACCTTC
CDR3: CASSPDRANYGYTF

D: TRBD2
J: TRBJ2-2
length: 18
V: TRBV5-1
size: -
DNA: TGCGCCAGCAGCACCACTAGCGGGGGGGACCTGAACACCGGGGAGCTGTTTTTT
CDR3: CASSTTSGGDLNTGELFF

D: TRBD1
J: TRBJ1-5
length: 15
V: TRBV6-1
size: -
DNA: TGTGCCAGCAGTGGGGGACAGGGGGCAATGCAGCCCCAGCATTTT
CDR3: CASSGGQGAMQPQHF

D: -
J: TRBJ1-1
length: 18
V: TRBV12-5
size: -
DNA: TGTGCTAGTGGTTTGATCGGTACAGGGTGGTTAGGGAGTTCTGAAGCTTTCTTT
CDR3: CASGLIGTGWLGSSEAFF

D: TRBD1
J: TRBJ2-1
length: 14
V: TRBV5-6
size: -
DNA: TGTGCCAGCAGCCCGGGACAGGGAAGGTATGAGCAGTTCTTC
CDR3: CASSPGQGRYEQFF

D: TRBD2
J: TRBJ2-1
length: 14
V: TRBV6-6
size: -
DNA: TGTGCCAGCAGTTGGGCGGGGGGGTACAATGAGCAGTTCTTC
CDR3: CASSWAGGYNEQFF

D: -
J: TRBJ2-6
length: 18
V: TRBV28
size: -
DNA: TGTGCCAGCAGTGTCAGGGTTCTCGTCAACTCTGGGGCCAACGTCCTGACTTTC
CDR3: CASSVRVLVNSGANVLTF

D: -
J: TRBJ1-1
length: 16
V: TRBV5-1
size: few
DNA: TGCGCCAGCAGCTTGGGGTTCAGGGCTATGAACACTGAAGCTTTCTTT
CDR3: CASSLGFRAMNTEAFF

D: -
J: TRBJ2-7
length: 14
V: TRBV11-2
size: -
DNA: TGTGCCAGCCTTGGACAGCCAGACTCCTACGAGCAGTACTTC
CDR3: CASLGQPDSYEQYF

D: -
J: TRBJ1-4
length: 14
V: TRBV5-1
size: -
DNA: TGCGCCAGCAGTTTGACAGGCGGAAATGAAAAACTGTTTTTT
CDR3: CASSLTGGNEKLFF

D: TRBD2
J: TRBJ2-5
length: 19
V: TRBV4-1
size: -
DNA: TGCGCCAGCAGCCAAGTTCCCGGGACTAGCGGACAGTACCAAGAGACCCAGTACTTC
CDR3: CASSQVPGTSGQYQETQYF

D: -
J: TRBJ2-1
length: 12
V: TRBV29-1
size: once
DNA: TGCAGCGCCATATATCAGCAGGGCGTCGAGTTCTTC
CDR3: CSAIYQQGVEFF

D: -
J: TRBJ2-1
length: 12
V: TRBV7-6
size: once
DNA: TGTGCCAGCAGCGGTAAGGGAGATGAGCAGTTCTTC
CDR3: CASSGKGDEQFF

D: TRBD1
J: TRBJ2-7
length: 15
V: TRBV5-1
size: -
DNA: TGCGCCAGCAGCCCCATGGGACAGGGGGTCTACGAGCAGTACTTC
CDR3: CASSPMGQGVYEQYF

D: -
J: TRBJ1-1
length: 13
V: TRBV27
size: once
DNA: TGTGCCAGCAGACTCCTGGACAGCACTGAAGCTTTCTTT
CDR3: CASRLLDSTEAFF